The 21 T cell receptor beta chains below all came from one sample that was sequenced in a study of blood T cells in healthy people across ages. PCR was performed a second time for roughly 7 to 12 cycles using a sample-barcoded 5' primer and a J-beta primer mix. A single record per CDR3 protein comes from TCRdb applying MiXCR to the 5' RACE reads. The data hold 730,000 or so distinct CDR3 sequences, with roughly 41% observed a single time. The sample was blood. Receptors were obtained from a woman aged 55-69 years in good health.

This rearrangement joins TRBV3-1 to TRBJ1-1; D not resolved. V lost 1 base and J lost 5, with 11 bases in between. The CDR3 spans 14 residues. Germline CDR1 LGHDT, CDR2 YNNKEL (reference sequence). The CDR3 sequence is CASSQVLGGTEAFF. CDR3 DNA: TGTGCCAGCAGCCAAGTGCTGGGTGGGACTGAAGCTTTCTTT.

The CDR3 nucleotides are TGCAGTGCTAGCTTTGGCTACGAGCAGTACTTC. Its translation: CSASFGYEQYF. The V gene is TRBV20-1, the J gene TRBJ2-7; D uncertain. Germline V gene sequence: CDR1 DFQATT, CDR2 SNEGSKA (reference sequence). CDR3 size: 11 residues. The V and J ends lost 3 bases and 3 bases respectively, with 6 bases between them.

This clonotype was found a few times. The chain is built from TRBV5-1 and TRBJ2-2, with 8 nucleotides matching TRBD2. The germline gives CDR1 SGHRS, CDR2 YFSETQ. The CDR3 is 15 amino acids. J was trimmed by 7 bases and V by 4 bases; bases with no gene match: 9. The CDR3 protein is CASSPTGTSSGELFF. The CDR3 DNA sequence: TGCGCCAGCAGCCCAACCGGGACTAGTAGCGGGGAGCTGTTTTTT. The full variable domain, in which reference TRBV5-1 and TRBJ2-2 provide the parts outside the CDR3, is KAGVTQTPRYLIKTRGQQVTLSCSPISGHRSVSWYQQTPGQGLQFLFEYFSETQRNKGNFPGRFSGRQFSNSRSEMNVSTLELGDSALYLCASSPTGTSSGELFFGEGSRLTVL.

There are a few counts of this clonotype. The chain recombines TRBV5-1 with TRBJ2-3; 10 nucleotides agree with TRBD2. Unmatched junction bases numbered 4, after V lost 4 bases and J lost 2 bases. Germline-derived CDR1 and CDR2 are SGHRS and YFSETQ. CDR3 length equals 15 residues. CDR3 in DNA: TGCGCCAGCAGCGAAGGGACTAGCGACACAGATACGCAGTATTTT. It translates to CASSEGTSDTDTQYF.

V is TRBV27 and J is TRBJ2-5, with 12 bases that match TRBD2. V gave up 1 base and J gave up 5 bases; unmatched junction bases: 8. The CDR3 contains 17 residues. CDR1 and CDR2 from the germline V gene are MNHEY and SMNVEV (reference sequence). CDR3 protein: CASSLLPSGREWETQYF. The CDR3 coding sequence is TGTGCCAGCAGTTTATTGCCTAGCGGGAGGGAATGGGAGACCCAGTACTTC.

The chain recombines TRBV3-1 with TRBJ1-1; TRBD1 might be the D (5 bases). Germline lookup yields CDR1 LGHDT and CDR2 YNNKEL (reference sequence). The CDR3 runs to 14 residues. Trimming took 7 bases from V and 1 from J, leaving 13 bases between them. The CDR3 DNA follows: TGTGCCAGCACAAACCGGGACGGGAACACTGAAGCTTTCTTT. This translates into CASTNRDGNTEAFF.

V is TRBV5-1 and J is TRBJ2-7; the match to TRBD2 covers 11 bases. V was pared by 4 bases and J by 6 bases, with 6 bases of the junction left unmatched. Germline loops: CDR1 SGHRS, CDR2 YFSETQ. The CDR3 spans 14 residues. The DNA of the CDR3 is TGCGCCAGCAGCCAGACTAGCGGGAACTCCGAGCAGTACTTC. Its protein is CASSQTSGNSEQYF.

The chain is built from TRBV20-1 and TRBJ2-1; the match to TRBD1 covers 8 bases. The CDR3 extends over 15 amino acids. Germline-derived CDR1 and CDR2 are DFQATT and SNEGSKA (reference sequence). Trimming removed 0 bases from V and 10 bases from J; junction bases left unmatched: 11. The CDR3 coding sequence is TGCAGTGCTAGAGATGGCGCTGACAGGGGCCGGGAGCAGTTCTTC. Residues: CSARDGADRGREQFF.

Comment on this clonotype: A read error may be the cause here, since a much bigger clone is one base away. The V gene is TRBV4-3, the J gene TRBJ2-5, with 8 nucleotides matching TRBD2. Germline V gene sequence: CDR1 LGHNA, CDR2 YSLEER. V lost 1 base, J lost 11 bases, and 15 bases stayed unmatched. This CDR3 comprises 16 residues. The CDR3 region is CASSQGGGRPYNEQYF. DNA of the CDR3: TGCGCCAGCAGCCAAGGAGGCGGGAGGCCCTACAATGAGCAGTACTTC.

This clonotype was seen a handful of times. The chain's CDR3 is CASSETGTETQYF. CDR3 nucleotides: TGTGCCAGCAGCGAAACAGGGACCGAGACCCAGTACTTC. This sequence joins TRBV9 and TRBJ2-5, with D perhaps TRBD1 (6 bases). From germline, CDR1 is SGDLS and CDR2 YYNGEE. This CDR3 comprises 13 residues. Trimming stripped 3 bases from V and 5 bases from J, with 11 bases between.

This clonotype showed up just a few times. The chain uses TRBV4-1 and TRBJ1-5; D possibly corresponds to TRBD1 (6 bases). In germline, CDR1 is MGHRA, CDR2 YSYEKL. The CDR3 is 15 amino acids. V was shortened by 0 bases and J by 4 bases, with 10 bases between the two germline ends. CDR3 coding DNA: TGCGCCAGCAGCCAAGATCCAGGGGTGAATCAGCCCCAGCATTTT. It codes for CASSQDPGVNQPQHF.

This clonotype was observed a few times. This CDR3 is CASTETGGGQPQHF. CDR3 DNA sequence: TGTGCCAGCACCGAGACAGGGGGAGGTCAGCCCCAGCATTTT. The V gene is TRBV6-1, the J gene TRBJ1-5; the match to TRBD1 covers 9 bases. The V and J ends lost 7 bases and 6 bases, in that order; junction bases with no gene match: 7. The CDR3 is 14 amino acids. Germline V gene data show CDR1 as MNHNS and CDR2 as SASEGT.

Regarding this clonotype: It may be a read error: a sequence one base away is much more abundant. The chain recombines TRBV5-1 with TRBJ2-7, with D tentatively TRBD2 (5 bases). Per germline, CDR1 SGHRS and CDR2 YFSETQ. V was clipped by 0 bases and J by 7 bases, with 17 bases between them. The CDR3 runs 15 residues. CDR3 coding DNA: TGCGCCAGCAGCTTGGTCGGGGAAGCTTTCAATGAGCAGTACTTC. Translating it yields CASSLVGEAFNEQYF.

This clonotype was seen more than once but under ten times. The V call is TRBV7-2, the J call TRBJ2-5; 12 bases agree with TRBD1. The DNA end is a closer match to TRBJ2-7, so the J assignment may be wrong. CDR3 length: 15 amino acids. Per germline, CDR1 SGHTA and CDR2 FQGNSA. The chain's CDR3 is CASRDTGTGGVEQYF. In DNA form, the CDR3 reads TGTGCCAGCAGGGACACCGGGACAGGGGGCGTCGAGCAGTACTTC.

About this clonotype: The junction departs from the called germline gene at one end, perhaps through a read error. The V and J genes are TRBV29-1 and TRBJ1-4; D is uncertain. Germline V gene data show CDR1 as SQVTM and CDR2 as ANQGSEA. The CDR3 spans 14 residues. The CDR3 coding sequence is TGCAGCGTTGGCGTCCGCGCAACTAATGGAAAACTGTTTTTT. Translating it yields CSVGVRATNGKLFF.

This clonotype was counted only a few times. The chain joins TRBV9 to TRBJ2-2; TRBD2 agrees at 8 bases. CDR1 SGDLS and CDR2 YYNGEE come from the germline V gene. The length of the CDR3 is 14 residues. V shed 2 bases and J 4 bases; nucleotides not matched to a gene: 1. The CDR3 bases are TGTGCCAGCAGCGTTAGCGGGACCACCGGGGAGCTGTTTTTT. Its translation is CASSVSGTTGELFF.

This clonotype appeared many times. The chain employs TRBV10-3 and TRBJ2-7; 8 bases map to TRBD1. The junction had 10 bases not matched to a gene; V was cut back by 11 bases and J by 4 bases. CDR3 length: 13 amino acids. Germline lookup yields CDR1 ENHRY and CDR2 SYGVKD. The CDR3 bases are TGTGCCGCCGCCGAGGACAGGGTTTACGAGCAGTACTTC. This encodes CAAAEDRVYEQYF.

This clonotype was found once. V and J are TRBV7-9 and TRBJ2-7; maybe TRBD1 (6 bases). The CDR3 runs 15 residues. V was pared by 4 bases and J by 0 bases, with 13 bases between. The germline gives CDR1 SEHNR, CDR2 FQNEAQ (reference sequence). The CDR3 loop is CASSSWDINSYEQYF. In DNA, the CDR3 is TGTGCCAGCAGCTCGTGGGACATAAACTCCTACGAGCAGTACTTC.

CDR3 protein: CSARSGTLGTEAFF. The CDR3 bases are TGCAGTGCTCGATCCGGGACCCTCGGCACTGAAGCTTTCTTT. This chain uses TRBV20-1 with TRBJ1-1; tentative D call: TRBD1 (5 bases). The V gene lost 5 bases and the J gene lost 4 bases, with 17 bases spanning the gap. The germline V gene has CDR1 DFQATT and CDR2 SNEGSKA (reference sequence). CDR3 size: 14 residues.

A few counts support this clonotype. This chain uses TRBV28 with TRBJ2-6; D uncertain. CDR3 length equals 18 residues. The germline V gene encodes CDR1 MDHEN and CDR2 SYDVKM. V dropped 1 base and J dropped 0 bases, with 13 bases sitting between them. The CDR3 loop is CASSLSSALLSGANVLTF. Here the CDR3 DNA reads TGTGCCAGCAGTTTATCCTCAGCTCTACTCTCTGGGGCCAACGTCCTGACTTTC.

This clonotype was seen a few times. V gene TRBV25-1 combines with J gene TRBJ2-7; 13 bases map to TRBD2. J gave up 6 bases and V 4 bases, and 9 bases lay outside the gene matches. Germline CDR1 reads MGHDK; CDR2 reads SYGVNS. The CDR3 loop spans 16 amino acids. This CDR3 is CASSALGTSGVGEQYF. DNA for the CDR3: TGTGCCAGCAGTGCTCTTGGGACTAGCGGGGTTGGCGAGCAGTACTTC.